This TCR beta chain was profiled in a study of Graves' ophthalmopathy and Graves' hyperthyroidism. This clonotype was picked up many times. Its antigen is unknown. The CDR3 is 15 residues long. V gave up 0 bases and J gave up 7 bases, with 13 bases separating them. CDR1 is LNHNV and CDR2 is YYDKDF in the germline V gene (reference sequence). The sequenced template was RNA, covering the TCR beta CDR3 region. The first round was an RT-PCR with HTBI primers, and the second round was a multiplex PCR. TCRdb independently ran MiXCR on the multiplex PCR reads; one entry per CDR3 protein. The repertoire holds some 1.1 million distinct CDR3 sequences, 36% seen once, with 11% in the top ten. General study results and limits: The 13-signature model separated ophthalmopathy from stable hyperthyroidism at roughly 90% sensitivity and about 81% specificity.

Sequences were obtained from peripheral blood or thyroid tissue (not recorded which). The TCR sequence derives from an adult man with Graves' hyperthyroidism. This sequence joins TRBV15 and TRBJ1-5; possible D gene TRBD1, 5 bases. The CDR3 coding sequence is TGTGCCACCAGCAGAGAGGTGGCCGGGGCCCAGCCCCAGCATTTT. It encodes CATSREVAGAQPQHF.